Sequencing of this T cell receptor beta chain was carried out in a study of T cell repertoires in aging, cancer and after chemotherapy. Overall study context: Pre- and post-chemotherapy samples were paired from glioblastoma patients treated with temozolomide-based therapy. Study results and caveats: Age-matched healthy donors had significantly more diverse, less clonal blood TCR repertoires than untreated cancer patients. Median generation probability rose over the chemotherapy interval in each cancer cohort, suggesting rebound thymic output.

Concerning this clonotype: The target antigen is unknown.

Rearranged V-D-J TRB sequences were amplified with a mixed TRB-A/B primer pool. TCRdb fed the multiplex PCR reads into MiXCR, producing one record per CDR3 protein. Seen here are over a thousand distinct CDR3 sequences, less than 25% observed once, and the top ten hold 9.5% to 12%. The ends were cut back, 0 bases at V and 6 bases at J, with 14 bases in the middle. Per germline, CDR1 DFQATT and CDR2 SNEGSKA (reference sequence). The CDR3 is made up of 14 amino acids. Amplification of TCR beta used genomic DNA extracted from peripheral blood. Specimen: blood. The TCR comes from a human donor with a solid tumor. The rearrangement joins TRBV20-1 to TRBJ1-2; tentative D call: TRBD1 (5 bases). CDR3 amino acids: CSAREDRRGNGYTF. The CDR3 DNA is TGCAGTGCTAGAGAGGATAGGAGGGGAAATGGCTACACCTTC.